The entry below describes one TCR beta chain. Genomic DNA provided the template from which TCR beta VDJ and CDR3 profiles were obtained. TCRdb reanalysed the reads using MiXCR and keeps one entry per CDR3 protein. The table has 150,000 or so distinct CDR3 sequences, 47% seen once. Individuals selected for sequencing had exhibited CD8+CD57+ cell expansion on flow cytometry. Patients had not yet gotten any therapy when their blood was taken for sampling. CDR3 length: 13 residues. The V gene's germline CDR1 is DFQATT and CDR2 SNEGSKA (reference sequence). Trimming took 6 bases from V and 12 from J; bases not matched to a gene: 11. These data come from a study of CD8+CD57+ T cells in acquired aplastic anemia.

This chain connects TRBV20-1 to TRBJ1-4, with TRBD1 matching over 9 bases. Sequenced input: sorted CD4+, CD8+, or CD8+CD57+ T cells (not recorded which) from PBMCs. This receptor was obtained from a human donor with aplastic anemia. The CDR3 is CSAGGQGGLELFF. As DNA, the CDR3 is TGCAGTGCAGGGGGACAGGGAGGGTTAGAACTGTTTTTT.